Below, 24 T cell receptor beta chains from the same sample are listed, as sequenced in a study of blood T cell repertoires in COVID-19. Generated by immunoSEQ multiplex PCR, the TCRdb table keeps only in-frame clones and is missing some. The data show roughly 120,000 clones, with about 85% seen just once and 4.5% to 5% held by the top ten. The specimen sequenced was peripheral blood. The receptors originated from a human donor in a cohort sampled during active COVID-19.

The chain employs TRBV5-6 and TRBJ1-4; D may be TRBD1 (6 bases). Germline assignment: CDR1 SGHDT and CDR2 YYEEEE. CDR3 length: 14 residues. V lost 4 bases and J lost 5, with 12 bases in between. CDR3 amino acids: CASSVEGGNEKLFF. The DNA for the CDR3 is TGTGCCAGCAGCGTGGAGGGGGGGAATGAAAAACTGTTTTTT.

The chain recombines TRBV18 with TRBJ1-1; D may be TRBD1 (6 bases). The germline CDR1 and CDR2 sequences are KGHSH and LQKENI. V was clipped by 3 bases and J by 0 bases, with 14 bases between them. CDR3 length: 16 residues. The CDR3 loop is CASSPKDRPMNTEAFF. The DNA of the CDR3 is TGTGCCAGCTCACCGAAAGACAGGCCCATGAACACTGAAGCTTTCTTT.

The chain couples TRBV4-3 to TRBJ1-2; D uncertain. V shed 0 bases and J shed 7 bases, with 9 bases lying between them. The CDR3 contains 13 residues. In germline, CDR1 is LGHNA, CDR2 YSLEER. The CDR3 bases are TGCGCCAGCAGCCAAGAAATCGACTCTGGCTACACCTTC. Residues: CASSQEIDSGYTF.

This chain uses TRBV11-2 with TRBJ1-6; possibly TRBD1 for D (5 bases). The germline gives CDR1 SGHAT, CDR2 FQNNGV. The length of the CDR3 is 15 residues. The germline V and J ends were trimmed by 1 base and 9 bases, with 13 bases remaining between them. CDR3 in DNA: TGTGCCAGCAGCTTAGGCGCGTTTGGGGCTTCACCCCTCCACTTT. It codes for CASSLGAFGASPLHF.

In its sample, this clone was seen once. A junction boundary mismatches the germline segment, possibly from a read error. This chain joins TRBV7-7 and TRBJ1-4; D gene unclear. The CDR3 loop spans 12 amino acids. CDR1 and CDR2 from the germline V gene are SSHAT and FNYEAQ (reference sequence). CDR3 coding DNA: TGTGCTAGCAGCCCCGGTTTGCGGAAACTGTTTTTT. Amino acid sequence: CASSPGLRKLFF.

This chain links TRBV7-9 with TRBJ1-2, with TRBD1 identical over 11 bases. Unmatched junction bases numbered 5, after V lost 6 bases and J lost 8 bases. This CDR3 spans 13 amino acids. Per germline, CDR1 SEHNR and CDR2 FQNEAQ (reference sequence). CDR3 in amino acids: CASRPDRGQGYTF. The CDR3 DNA is TGTGCCAGCAGGCCGGACAGGGGGCAGGGCTACACCTTC.

CDR3 sequence: CASSYLQGPYEQYF. For the CDR3, the DNA is TGTGCCAGCAGTTACTTACAGGGACCCTACGAGCAGTACTTC. V gene TRBV6-5 combines with J gene TRBJ2-7; tentative D call: TRBD1 (6 bases). This CDR3 spans 14 amino acids. Germline V gene sequence: CDR1 MNHEY, CDR2 SVGAGI. V was shortened by 1 base and J by 2 bases, with 9 bases between the two germline ends.

The gene calls are TRBV11-2 and TRBJ1-1; tentatively, D is TRBD1 (6 bases). The germline gives CDR1 SGHAT, CDR2 FQNNGV. This CDR3 is built from 14 residues. With 1 base removed from V and 4 bases from J, the gap between germline ends came to 10 bases. CDR3 sequence reads: CASSLAQGTTEAFF. For the CDR3, the DNA is TGTGCCAGCAGCTTAGCCCAGGGGACCACTGAAGCTTTCTTT.

The gene calls are TRBV5-6 and TRBJ2-1; D ambiguous. This CDR3 has 15 amino acids. The germline V gene has CDR1 SGHDT and CDR2 YYEEEE. Trimming removed 4 bases at V and 3 bases at J, with 14 bases between. The CDR3 loop reads CASSARVRLYNEQFF. The DNA for the CDR3 is TGTGCCAGCAGCGCACGGGTGCGTCTCTACAATGAGCAGTTCTTC.

V usage is TRBV7-9 and J usage is TRBJ1-3; possibly TRBD1 for D (5 bases). This CDR3 contains 14 residues. The V end was cut by 8 bases, the J end by 4 bases, with 15 bases between. Germline V gives CDR1 SEHNR, CDR2 FQNEAQ (reference sequence). CDR3 loop: CASRNAGRGNTIYF. The CDR3 DNA reads as TGTGCCAGCCGCAACGCAGGGCGCGGAAACACCATATATTTT.

The chain recombines TRBV7-9 with TRBJ2-7; D possibly corresponds to TRBD2 (5 bases). The CDR3 loop spans 15 amino acids. From germline, CDR1 is SEHNR and CDR2 FQNEAQ (reference sequence). The V end was cut by 3 bases, the J end by 0 bases, with 12 bases between. CDR3 amino acids: CASSFHGGVSYEQYF. DNA of the CDR3: TGTGCCAGCAGCTTCCACGGAGGCGTCTCCTACGAGCAGTACTTC.

The rearrangement joins TRBV10-1 to TRBJ2-1; no clear D. The CDR3 totals 10 residues. The V end lost 8 bases, the J end lost 4 bases, and 3 bases lay between the germline ends. Germline CDR1 WNHNN, CDR2 SYGVQD (reference sequence). This CDR3 reads CASRYNEQFF. CDR3 in DNA: TGCGCCAGCCGGTACAATGAGCAGTTCTTC.

This clone was seen only a few times. This sequence joins TRBV10-2 and TRBJ1-3; weak D call: TRBD1 (5 bases). The length of the CDR3 is 14 residues. Germline V gene sequence: CDR1 WSHSY, CDR2 SAAADI. V dropped 6 bases and J dropped 3 bases, with 12 bases sitting between them. The CDR3 DNA sequence: TGCGCCAGCAGCGTGGGGGGAAGTGGAAACACCATATATTTT. This codes for CASSVGGSGNTIYF.

This chain connects TRBV10-1 to TRBJ2-7; 12 nucleotides align to TRBD2. The CDR3 is made up of 14 amino acids. Per the germline V gene, CDR1 is WNHNN and CDR2 is SYGVQD (reference sequence). The V and J ends lost 4 bases and 5 bases, in that order; junction bases with no gene match: 3. In nucleotides, the CDR3 is TGCGCCAGCAGTGGGGGACTAGCGGGTAACGAGCAGTACTTC. This encodes CASSGGLAGNEQYF.

The chain has TRBV19 and TRBJ2-5; unclear D gene. CDR1 and CDR2 from the germline V gene are LNHDA and SQIVND (reference sequence). The CDR3 loop spans 11 amino acids. The V end lost 1 base, the J end lost 5 bases, and 2 bases lay between the germline ends. This CDR3 is CASSIAETQYF. The CDR3 DNA reads as TGTGCCAGTAGTATAGCTGAGACCCAGTACTTC.

This clone showed up just once. This sequence joins TRBV24-1 and TRBJ1-2, with TRBD1 as a possible D gene (5 bases). CDR1 and CDR2 from the germline V gene are KGHDR and SFDVKD. This CDR3 has 12 amino acids. V gave up 3 bases and J gave up 6 bases, with 7 bases separating them. The CDR3 sequence: CATSDQGNGYTF. CDR3 DNA sequence: TGTGCCACCAGTGATCAGGGAAATGGCTACACCTTC.

The rearrangement uses TRBV7-9 and TRBJ1-2, with D perhaps TRBD1 (6 bases). CDR3 length: 14 amino acids. V was shortened by 4 bases and J by 2 bases, with 11 bases between the two germline ends. Germline V gene sequence: CDR1 SEHNR, CDR2 FQNEAQ (reference sequence). In DNA form, the CDR3 reads TGTGCCAGCAGCTCCCAGGGGATCAACTATGGCTACACCTTC. It encodes CASSSQGINYGYTF.

The rearrangement uses TRBV7-6 and TRBJ2-7, with 10 bases matching TRBD2. CDR1 and CDR2 from the germline V gene are SGHVS and FNYEAQ. The V gene end was trimmed by 3 bases and the J gene end by 3 bases; junction bases not matched to a gene: 5. The CDR3 sequence is 15 residues long. The CDR3 sequence is CASSFLSSGSYEQYF. For the CDR3, the DNA is TGTGCCAGCAGCTTTCTTTCTAGCGGGAGCTACGAGCAGTACTTC.

The rearrangement uses TRBV29-1 and TRBJ1-2; no reliable D call. The CDR3 has 12 residues. Looked up from germline, CDR1 is SQVTM and CDR2 is ANQGSEA. Trimming pared 2 bases from V and 8 bases from J, leaving 12 bases between. CDR3 protein: CSVETPSGGYTF. CDR3 sequence (DNA): TGCAGCGTTGAAACCCCAAGCGGCGGCTACACCTTC.

The chain uses TRBV5-4 and TRBJ2-5, with 11 bases fitting TRBD2. Per germline, CDR1 SGHNT and CDR2 YYREEE (reference sequence). The V segment lost 4 bases and the J segment 5 bases; nucleotides outside the gene matches: 7. This CDR3 is built from 15 residues. CDR3 residues: CASSKATSGSETQYF. The CDR3 region has the DNA TGTGCCAGCAGCAAAGCAACTAGCGGGAGTGAGACCCAGTACTTC.

DNA for the CDR3: TGTGCCAGCAGCTTAGCGGCGGGGGGTTCCCTTTTTGGTGAGCAGTTCTTC. Protein: CASSLAAGGSLFGEQFF. The rearrangement links TRBV7-3 to TRBJ2-1, with 8 nucleotides matching TRBD2. The CDR3 consists of 17 residues. Germline values: CDR1 SGHTA, CDR2 FQGTGA. V shed 2 bases, J shed 9 bases, and the junction held 15 bases outside the gene matches.

This chain uses TRBV5-1 with TRBJ2-7; 9 positions agree with TRBD2. Germline V gene sequence: CDR1 SGHRS, CDR2 YFSETQ. The CDR3 consists of 18 residues. The J segment lost 0 bases and the V segment lost 4 bases, leaving 14 bases of the junction unmatched. CDR3 sequence (DNA): TGCGCCAGCAGCCTTCGCCCGGGACTAGCTTTGAGCTCCTACGAGCAGTACTTC. Translated, it gives CASSLRPGLALSSYEQYF.

The rearrangement links TRBV29-1 to TRBJ1-2, with D hard to call. The V gene's germline CDR1 is SQVTM and CDR2 ANQGSEA. The CDR3 has 15 residues. The V end was cut by 0 bases, the J end by 7 bases, with 18 bases between. The DNA of the CDR3 is TGCAGCGTTGAAGATCGGGGATACACCCACCTTGGCTACACCTTC. Translating it yields CSVEDRGYTHLGYTF. Combining the CDR3 with reference TRBV29-1 and TRBJ1-2 gives the whole variable domain SAVISQKPSRDICQRGTSLTIQCQVDSQVTMMFWYRQQPGQSLTLIATANQGSEATYESGFVIDKFPISRPNLTFSTLTVSNMSPEDSSIYLCSVEDRGYTHLGYTFGSGTRLTVV.

The chain is built from TRBV25-1 and TRBJ2-1, with TRBD2 identical over 8 bases. V lost 1 base and J lost 8; bases outside the gene matches: 7. The length of the CDR3 is 15 residues. CDR1 and CDR2 from the germline V gene are MGHDK and SYGVNS. The CDR3 nucleotides are TGTGCCAGCAGTGAATCAAGCGGGAGTGCGGATGAGCAGTTCTTC. Residues: CASSESSGSADEQFF.